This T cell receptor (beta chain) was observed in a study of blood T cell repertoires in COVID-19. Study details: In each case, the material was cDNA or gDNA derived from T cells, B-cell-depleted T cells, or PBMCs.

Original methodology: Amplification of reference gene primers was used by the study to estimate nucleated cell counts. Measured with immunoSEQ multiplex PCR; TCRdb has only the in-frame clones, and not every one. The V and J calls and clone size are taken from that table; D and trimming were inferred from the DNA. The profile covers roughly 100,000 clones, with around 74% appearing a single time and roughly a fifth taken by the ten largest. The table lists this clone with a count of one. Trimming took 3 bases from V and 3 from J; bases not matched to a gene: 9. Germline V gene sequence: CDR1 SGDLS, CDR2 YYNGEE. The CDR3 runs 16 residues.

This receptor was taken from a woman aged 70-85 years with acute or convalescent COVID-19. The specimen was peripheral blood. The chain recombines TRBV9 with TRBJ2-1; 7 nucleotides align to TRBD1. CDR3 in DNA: TGTGCCAGCAGCGGTCCGACAGGGCCTCTCTACAATGAGCAGTTCTTC. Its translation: CASSGPTGPLYNEQFF. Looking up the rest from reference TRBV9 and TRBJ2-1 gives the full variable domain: DSGVTQTPKHLITATGQRVTLRCSPRSGDLSVYWYQQSLDQGLQFLIQYYNGEERAKGNILERFSAQQFPDLHSELNLSSLELGDSALYFCASSGPTGPLYNEQFFGPGTRLTVL.